A single sample gave rise to the 29 T cell receptor beta chains below, sequenced in a study of T cells after yellow fever vaccination. TCRdb ran MiXCR on the 5' RACE reads and lists one entry per CDR3 protein. Seen here are over 300,000 distinct CDR3 sequences, 6.8% observed once, and the top ten hold roughly 19%. The input for sequencing was PBMCs, taken around 45 days after the first yellow fever vaccination. The receptors were gathered from a man younger than 35 who received the YFV17D yellow fever vaccine.

This clonotype was seen only a few times. This CDR3 reads CASSDRSSGYNEQFF. Written as DNA, the CDR3 is TGCGCCAGCAGTGATAGGTCCAGCGGTTACAATGAGCAGTTCTTC. This rearrangement joins TRBV10-1 to TRBJ2-1; the D gene is possibly TRBD2 (5 bases). V was cut by 3 bases and J by 4 bases, with 13 bases left in between. The CDR3 has 15 amino acids. Germline CDR1 is WNHNN and CDR2 is SYGVQD (reference sequence).

The chain joins TRBV5-1 to TRBJ2-1, with 10 positions matching TRBD2. Germline V gene data show CDR1 as SGHRS and CDR2 as YFSETQ. CDR3 length: 15 residues. J lost 7 bases, V lost 2 bases, and 6 bases had no gene match. The CDR3 sequence is CASSLAGGAGNEQFF. Here the CDR3 DNA reads TGCGCCAGCAGCTTAGCGGGGGGGGCGGGGAATGAGCAGTTCTTC. The variable domain in full, completed from reference TRBV5-1 and TRBJ2-1, reads KAGVTQTPRYLIKTRGQQVTLSCSPISGHRSVSWYQQTPGQGLQFLFEYFSETQRNKGNFPGRFSGRQFSNSRSEMNVSTLELGDSALYLCASSLAGGAGNEQFFGPGTRLTVL.

The V call is TRBV6-1, the J call TRBJ2-6, with 7 bases lining up with TRBD1. The CDR3 contains 15 residues. CDR1 MNHNS and CDR2 SASEGT come from the germline V gene. J gave up 2 bases and V 6 bases, and 4 bases lay outside the gene matches. CDR3 sequence: CASRTTGAGANVLTF. DNA for the CDR3: TGTGCCAGCAGGACTACAGGGGCTGGGGCCAACGTCCTGACTTTC.

The chain employs TRBV12-3 or TRBV12-4 and TRBJ1-6; a weak D match, TRBD1 (5 bases). CDR3 length equals 16 residues. V lost 2 bases, J lost 6 bases, and 14 bases lay in between. The CDR3 is CASSLTIGQGNSPLHF. The CDR3 DNA sequence: TGTGCCAGCAGTTTAACTATCGGGCAGGGTAATTCACCCCTCCACTTT.

This chain connects TRBV20-1 to TRBJ2-7; tentatively, D is TRBD1 (5 bases). Germline-derived CDR1 and CDR2 are DFQATT and SNEGSKA (reference sequence). The CDR3 extends over 13 amino acids. With 3 bases removed from V and 2 bases from J, the gap between germline ends came to 11 bases. In DNA, the CDR3 is TGCAGTGCTAGTGGGGCCGATACCTACGAGCAGTACGTC. Translating it yields CSASGADTYEQYV.

The sample holds many counts of this clonotype. The rearrangement links TRBV12-3 or TRBV12-4 to TRBJ1-1; D call uncertain. V lost 6 bases and J 0 bases, leaving 11 bases between the germline ends. The CDR3 is 14 amino acids. Here the CDR3 DNA reads TGTGCCAGCAGCCGCAGTCCCATGAACACTGAAGCTTTCTTT. It yields the protein CASSRSPMNTEAFF.

Concerning this clonotype: Just one base apart from a much larger clone, this may be a read error. J is TRBJ1-3 and V is TRBV6-5; 7 positions match TRBD1. The CDR3 totals 15 residues. Germline lookup yields CDR1 MNHEY and CDR2 SVGAGI. The CDR3 loop reads CASSYSGGSGNTIFF. CDR3 DNA: TGTGCCAGCAGTTACTCAGGGGGCTCTGGAAACACCATATTTTTT.

This clonotype appeared a few times. In nucleotides, the CDR3 is TGTGCCAGCAGCTTCGACAGGGAAAGCGAGCAGTACGTC. Amino acid sequence: CASSFDRESEQYV. The rearrangement uses TRBV7-9 and TRBJ2-7; the match to TRBD1 covers 7 bases. The V and J ends lost 3 bases and 6 bases, in that order; junction bases with no gene match: 5. This CDR3 has 13 amino acids. CDR1 and CDR2 from the germline V gene are SEHNR and FQNEAQ (reference sequence).

V is TRBV4-3 and J is TRBJ1-4; D not certain. Trimming cost V 0 bases and J 7 bases, with 6 bases left between them. The CDR3 consists of 13 residues. Germline V gene sequence: CDR1 LGHNA, CDR2 YSLEER. The CDR3: CASSQDSREKLFF. The CDR3 bases are TGCGCCAGCAGCCAAGATTCCCGTGAAAAACTGTTTTTT.

This clonotype was counted between two and nine times. The gene calls are TRBV5-5 and TRBJ1-1, with 7 bases matching TRBD1. From germline, CDR1 is SGHKS and CDR2 YYEKEE (reference sequence). The V segment lost 5 bases and the J segment 5 bases; nucleotides outside the gene matches: 12. This CDR3 is built from 15 residues. CDR3 DNA: TGTGCCAGCAGGCCCCTAACAGGGGAATATACTGAAGCTTTCTTT. Translated: CASRPLTGEYTEAFF.

This clonotype was recorded at least ten times. V and J are TRBV12-3 or TRBV12-4 and TRBJ2-1; D is uncertain. The CDR3 length is 14 residues. V was cut by 6 bases and J by 0 bases, with 9 bases left in between. The CDR3 here is CASRAQNSYNEQFF. CDR3 DNA sequence: TGTGCCAGCAGGGCCCAGAACTCCTACAATGAGCAGTTCTTC.

This clonotype occurred many times. The V and J genes are TRBV7-2 and TRBJ1-3; the D is unclear. The V end lost 1 base, the J end lost 3 bases, and 13 bases lay between the germline ends. The germline gives CDR1 SGHTA, CDR2 FQGNSA. This CDR3 comprises 16 residues. The CDR3 loop is CASSLGLPGSGNTIYF. The CDR3 DNA follows: TGTGCCAGCAGCTTAGGTCTCCCGGGAAGTGGAAACACCATATATTTT.

In its sample, this clonotype was seen many times. The chain links TRBV5-5 to TRBJ2-1; no clear D. Germline loops: CDR1 SGHKS, CDR2 YYEKEE (reference sequence). V was clipped by 5 bases and J by 4 bases, with 7 bases between them. The CDR3 covers 12 residues. The CDR3 loop is CASSFVYNEQFF. The CDR3 DNA reads TGTGCCAGCAGTTTCGTATACAATGAGCAGTTCTTC.

The V call is TRBV4-3, the J call TRBJ1-1, with a weak D call TRBD1 (5 bases). V lost 0 bases, J lost 0 bases, and 11 bases lay in between. The CDR3 sequence is 16 residues long. The V gene's germline CDR1 is LGHNA and CDR2 YSLEER. Here the CDR3 DNA reads TGCGCCAGCAGCCAAGATAGTACAGGCATGAACACTGAAGCTTTCTTT. Its protein is CASSQDSTGMNTEAFF.

At least ten counts were recorded for this clonotype. The chain has TRBV9 and TRBJ1-6; D remains unclear. Germline loops: CDR1 SGDLS, CDR2 YYNGEE. This CDR3 region has 16 residues. V shed 0 bases and J shed 4 bases, with 11 bases lying between them. The CDR3 bases are TGTGCCAGCAGCGTAGCGGCCACCCGATATAATTCACCCCTCCACTTT. Translating gives CASSVAATRYNSPLHF.

This clonotype turned up a few times. The chain combines TRBV20-1 with TRBJ2-7, with 10 nucleotides matching TRBD1. Trimming cost V 2 bases and J 7 bases; bases outside gene matches: 14. This CDR3 contains 16 residues. Germline loops: CDR1 DFQATT, CDR2 SNEGSKA (reference sequence). The CDR3 is CSARPRDRGGLGEQYF. Written as DNA, the CDR3 is TGCAGTGCTAGACCCCGGGACAGGGGCGGTCTTGGGGAGCAGTACTTC.

The count of this clonotype is one. This chain connects TRBV18 to TRBJ2-7, with D possibly being TRBD2 (6 bases). The CDR3 sequence is 12 residues long. Trimming removed 6 bases at V and 4 bases at J, with 10 bases between. The V gene's germline CDR1 is KGHSH and CDR2 LQKENI. The CDR3 DNA reads as TGTGCCAGCTCCTACGGGAGTTACGAGCAGTACGTC. Its protein is CASSYGSYEQYV.

This clonotype has a count of ten or more. The chain is built from TRBV7-8 and TRBJ2-2, with a tentative D call TRBD2 (6 bases). V was trimmed by 1 base and J by 3 bases, leaving 12 bases between them. The CDR3 spans 16 residues. The germline V gene encodes CDR1 SGHVS and CDR2 FQNEAQ. CDR3 in amino acids: CASSLGSGVDTGELFF. CDR3 bases: TGTGCCAGCAGCTTAGGTTCGGGGGTGGACACCGGGGAGCTGTTTTTT. The full variable domain, with the rest looked up from reference TRBV7-8 and TRBJ2-2, is GAGVSQSPRYKVAKRGQDVALRCDPISGHVSLFWYQQALGQGPEFLTYFQNEAQLDKSGLPSDRFFAERPEGSVSTLKIQRTQQEDSAVYLCASSLGSGVDTGELFFGEGSRLTVL.

This clonotype was seen only a few times. This rearrangement joins TRBV7-3 to TRBJ2-6; D is uncertain. CDR1 is SGHTA, CDR2 FQGTGA, per germline. The CDR3 is 16 residues long. The ends were cut back, 3 bases at V and 2 bases at J, with 11 bases in the middle. The CDR3 loop reads CASSLWGLPGANVLTF. In DNA form, the CDR3 reads TGTGCCAGCAGCTTGTGGGGTTTACCTGGGGCCAACGTCCTGACTTTC.

This clonotype was counted between two and nine times. The chain couples TRBV6-1 to TRBJ2-2, with 8 bases that match TRBD2. In germline, CDR1 is MNHNS, CDR2 SASEGT. Trimming at V came to 7 bases and at J to 3 bases, leaving 7 bases not matched to a gene. This CDR3 contains 15 residues. CDR3 sequence (DNA): TGTGCCAGCATAGAGCGGGGGTGGTACACCGGGGAGCTGTTTTTT. This gives the protein CASIERGWYTGELFF.

This rearrangement joins TRBV7-9 to TRBJ2-1; 9 bases agree with TRBD2. Germline V gene sequence: CDR1 SEHNR, CDR2 FQNEAQ (reference sequence). This CDR3 comprises 13 residues. J lost 10 bases, V lost 3 bases, and 4 bases had no gene match. CDR3 amino acids: CASSFLLAGEQFF. For the CDR3, the DNA is TGTGCCAGCAGCTTCCTCCTAGCGGGGGAGCAGTTCTTC.

This clonotype was counted many times. The CDR3 loop reads CASSQERTGEGYTF. The DNA for the CDR3 is TGTGCCAGCAGCCAAGAAAGGACGGGAGAGGGCTACACCTTC. The V call is TRBV3-1, the J call TRBJ1-2; D ambiguous. The ends were cut back, 0 bases at V and 8 bases at J, with 13 bases in the middle. The CDR3 covers 14 residues. In germline, CDR1 is LGHDT, CDR2 YNNKEL (reference sequence).

This clonotype has only a few counts. The V and J genes are TRBV11-1 and TRBJ2-1; 8 positions match TRBD1. This CDR3 is built from 19 residues. Germline values: CDR1 SGHAT, CDR2 FQDESV (reference sequence). Trimming cost V 10 bases and J 8 bases; bases outside gene matches: 28. The CDR3, as DNA: TGTGCCACCCGTTCCCCGGGACAGGACAACAAGGTTTCGTTGTATGAGCAGTTCTTC. Translating it yields CATRSPGQDNKVSLYEQFF.

This clonotype came up a few times. The chain joins TRBV10-3 to TRBJ2-7; 7 bases agree with TRBD1. The germline gives CDR1 ENHRY, CDR2 SYGVKD. The CDR3 is made up of 16 amino acids. The trim removed 4 bases at V and 7 bases at J, leaving 16 bases unmatched. The CDR3 loop is CAISAPDRTLRVEQYF. The CDR3 region has the DNA TGTGCCATCAGTGCCCCGGACAGGACTCTACGAGTAGAGCAGTACTTC.

In this sample, this clonotype turned up many times. This chain uses TRBV20-1 with TRBJ2-6, with a possible D match to TRBD1 (5 bases). The CDR3 length is 16 residues. The V end lost 6 bases, the J end lost 0 bases, and 15 bases lay between the germline ends. Germline CDR1 DFQATT, CDR2 SNEGSKA (reference sequence). The CDR3 reads CSASRTGISGANVLTF. CDR3 sequence (DNA): TGCAGTGCCAGCCGAACAGGTATCTCTGGGGCCAACGTCCTGACTTTC.

This chain joins TRBV7-9 and TRBJ2-1, with a possible D match to TRBD1 (6 bases). Germline lookup yields CDR1 SEHNR and CDR2 FQNEAQ (reference sequence). The length of the CDR3 is 13 residues. The V end lost 6 bases, the J end lost 7 bases, and 13 bases lay between the germline ends. DNA of the CDR3: TGTGCCAGCAGAACCTACAGGGAAAATGAGCAGTTCTTC. Amino acid sequence: CASRTYRENEQFF.

The V and J genes are TRBV5-1 and TRBJ2-7; D gene unclear. Germline-derived CDR1 and CDR2 are SGHRS and YFSETQ. The CDR3 consists of 14 residues. Trimming pared 4 bases from V and 1 base from J, leaving 12 bases between. CDR3 amino acids: CASSTAVGSYEQYF. The CDR3 DNA is TGCGCCAGCAGCACGGCAGTAGGGTCCTACGAGCAGTACTTC. The full variable domain, in which reference TRBV5-1 and TRBJ2-7 provide the parts outside the CDR3, is KAGVTQTPRYLIKTRGQQVTLSCSPISGHRSVSWYQQTPGQGLQFLFEYFSETQRNKGNFPGRFSGRQFSNSRSEMNVSTLELGDSALYLCASSTAVGSYEQYFGPGTRLTVT.

This clonotype appeared many times. The chain employs TRBV7-2 and TRBJ1-2; the D gene is possibly TRBD1 (6 bases). The CDR3 has 14 residues. V was cut by 5 bases and J by 4 bases, with 14 bases left in between. From germline, CDR1 is SGHTA and CDR2 FQGNSA. CDR3 loop: CASSINREGYGYTF. CDR3 in DNA: TGTGCCAGCAGCATCAACAGGGAAGGCTATGGCTACACCTTC.

The J gene is TRBJ1-6, the V gene TRBV9; no clear D. Germline values: CDR1 SGDLS, CDR2 YYNGEE. Trimming removed 4 bases at V and 6 bases at J, with 8 bases between. The CDR3 runs to 13 residues. The CDR3 DNA is TGTGCCAGCAGCCAGACCCTTAATTCACCCCTCCACTTT. It codes for CASSQTLNSPLHF.